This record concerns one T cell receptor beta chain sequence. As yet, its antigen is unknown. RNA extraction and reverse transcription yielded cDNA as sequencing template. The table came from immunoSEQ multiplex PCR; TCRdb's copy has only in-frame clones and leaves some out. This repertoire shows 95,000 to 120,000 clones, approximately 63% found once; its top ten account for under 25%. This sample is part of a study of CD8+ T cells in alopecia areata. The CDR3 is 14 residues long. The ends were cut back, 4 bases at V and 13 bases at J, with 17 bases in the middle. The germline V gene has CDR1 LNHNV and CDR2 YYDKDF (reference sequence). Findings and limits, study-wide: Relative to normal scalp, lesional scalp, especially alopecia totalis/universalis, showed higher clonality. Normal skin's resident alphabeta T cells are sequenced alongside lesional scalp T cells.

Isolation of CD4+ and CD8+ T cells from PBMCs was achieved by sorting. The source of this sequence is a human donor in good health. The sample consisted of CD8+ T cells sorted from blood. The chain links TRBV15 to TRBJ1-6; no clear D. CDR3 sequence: CATSTTFATAPLHF. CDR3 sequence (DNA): TGTGCCACCAGCACAACCTTCGCCACCGCCCCCCTCCACTTT.